The sequence of this T cell receptor (beta chain) was determined in a study of response to subunit inactivated influenza vaccine. MiXCR, run by TCRdb on the RT-PCR reads, gives a single entry per CDR3 protein. The sample records about 500,000 distinct CDR3 sequences, more than 15% being singletons. This CDR3 is built from 12 residues. The V segment lost 6 bases and the J segment 8 bases; nucleotides outside the gene matches: 4. Germline V gives CDR1 SQVTM, CDR2 ANQGSEA. The V gene is TRBV29-1, the J gene TRBJ2-1; 10 nucleotides match TRBD1. Sequencing was performed on CD4+ T cells sorted from PBMCs, taken around 25 months after vaccination. This clonotype was obtained from a man between 50 and 75 years old who received an inactivated influenza vaccine. The chain's CDR3 is CSVAGTGDEQFF. The DNA for the CDR3 is TGCAGCGTCGCCGGGACAGGGGATGAGCAGTTCTTC.